Included here is one T cell receptor beta chain sequence, with context. Its specificity is not known. Sorted subsets were amplified in replicate PCRs using 200 ng DNA, about 30,000 T cell genomes. TCRdb's table, derived via immunoSEQ multiplex PCR, lists solely in-frame clones and lacks some. Altogether millions of clones are present, around nine tenths being singletons, with the ten largest covering about 0.13%. The CDR3 contains 14 residues. CDR1 is MNHEY and CDR2 is SVGAGI in the germline V gene. The ends lost 0 bases at V and 5 bases at J; junction bases unmatched: 3. It was into CD45RA+ naive and CD45RA-negative memory subsets that the CD4+ cells were split. This entry comes from a study of shared clonotypes between healthy human individuals. Study observations and caveats: The study generally estimated greater richness for naive than memory subsets.

The sequenced material came from naive CD4+ T cells sorted from blood. Subset described: CD45RA+ positively selected. The rearrangement uses TRBV6-5 and TRBJ1-1; 7 positions agree with TRBD1. The clonotype originates from a man aged 18 to 35 in good health. In nucleotides, the CDR3 is TGTGCCAGCAGTTACTCGACAGGGTCGACTGAAGCTTTCTTT. Protein sequence: CASSYSTGSTEAFF.